Included here is one TCR beta chain sequence, with context. Its antigen is unknown. This sample stems from a study of a mutant IDH1 vaccine in newly diagnosed glioma. About the study: Patients got their first vaccination 4-6 weeks after radiotherapy alone, or with temozolomide cycles.

The V end lost 0 bases, the J end lost 3 bases, and 13 bases lay between the germline ends. The CDR3 is made up of 16 amino acids. Germline CDR1 and CDR2: SGHNT and YYREEE (reference sequence). Time point reported: week 11, during vaccination. A single vaccine dose contained 300 ug of mutant IDH1 20-mer peptide, and topical imiquimod was used with it. New astrocytomas of WHO grade 3 or 4 that were IDH1-mutant and ATRX-lost were found in the donors. The table came from immunoSEQ multiplex PCR; TCRdb's copy has only in-frame clones and leaves some out. The data show about 130,000 clones, 80% seen once. The genes are TRBV5-4 and TRBJ2-1; unclear D gene. This receptor was taken from a man in his forties or fifties with glioma. The sequencing used PBMCs, collected from a glioma patient whose treatment included an IDH1 peptide vaccine. CDR3 in DNA: TGTGCCAGCAGCTTGGGCGCCCCGTCGGGCTACAATGAGCAGTTCTTC. Protein: CASSLGAPSGYNEQFF.